Sequencing of this TCR beta chain was carried out in a study of B cell selection in AIRE deficiency. Assay used: immunoSEQ multiplex PCR; TCRdb lists only in-frame clones, some missing. The sample holds under 30,000 clones, 95% to 98% seen once. Sorting defined conventional CD4 T cells as CD4+CD127+. Remarks on this clone: As yet, its antigen is unknown.

Germline V gene sequence: CDR1 LNHDA, CDR2 SQIVND (reference sequence). The CDR3 length is 13 residues. Trimming shortened V by 6 bases and J by 6 bases, and 12 bases separated the two germline ends. Notes on the study in general: Approximately 29% of healthy-shared Treg sequences were found among patient Tconv cells. Patient Tconv and Treg cells showed healthy-like TCRBV usage, CDR3 length, diversity. CDR3s were shorter in shared Treg sequences, reflecting few non-templated nucleotide insertions.

The chain has TRBV19 and TRBJ2-1; D possibly uses TRBD1 or TRBD2 (5 bases each). This clonotype originated in a human donor with AIRE deficiency. Sequencing used conventional CD4+ T cells sorted from PBMCs. Written as DNA, the CDR3 is TGTGCCAGTAGCTGGGGACGCGGCAATGAGCAGTTCTTC. It is translated as CASSWGRGNEQFF.